These 9 T cell receptor beta chains came from one sample sequenced in a study of blood T cell repertoires in COVID-19. Sequencing was performed with immunoSEQ multiplex PCR; in TCRdb, only in-frame clones are kept and a portion is missing. The sample has 250,000 to 350,000 clones, about nine tenths seen once; the top ten hold more than 2%. Specimen: peripheral blood. Receptors originate from a man between 18 and 35 years old with active or convalescent COVID-19.

This clone was observed once. The genes are TRBV3-1 (or the pseudogene TRBV3-2) and TRBJ1-2; D is undetermined. The CDR3 contains 15 residues. The V gene's germline CDR1 is LGHDT and CDR2 YNNKEL (reference sequence). Trimming stripped 1 base from V and 6 bases from J, with 15 bases between. The CDR3 sequence is CASSQGGVRSDGYTF. CDR3 in DNA: TGTGCCAGCAGCCAAGGCGGAGTTAGGTCGGATGGCTACACCTTC.

The chain couples TRBV19 to TRBJ2-6; D possibly corresponds to TRBD2 (6 bases). V shed 6 bases and J shed 5 bases, with 11 bases lying between them. The germline V gene encodes CDR1 LNHDA and CDR2 SQIVND (reference sequence). The CDR3 runs to 14 residues. The chain's CDR3 is CASSPGVWANVLTF. CDR3 nucleotide sequence: TGTGCCAGTAGCCCGGGGGTCTGGGCCAACGTCCTGACTTTC.

The gene calls are TRBV12-3 or TRBV12-4 and TRBJ2-7; maybe TRBD1 (6 bases). The CDR3 spans 13 residues. V lost 6 bases and J lost 6, with 15 bases in between. CDR3 loop: CASSLTGLGEQYF. CDR3 bases: TGTGCCAGCAGCCTCACAGGGCTCGGCGAGCAGTACTTC.

This clone was detected only a few times. The V call is TRBV5-1, the J call TRBJ1-4; D unresolved. The ends were cut back, 0 bases at V and 5 bases at J, with 11 bases in the middle. The CDR3 sequence is 15 residues long. Germline CDR1 SGHRS, CDR2 YFSETQ. CDR3 sequence: CASSLGYSSNEKLFF. CDR3 in DNA: TGCGCCAGCAGCTTGGGGTACAGCTCGAATGAAAAACTGTTTTTT.

In the case of this clone: Additional DNA sequences in this sample encode the identical CDR3. The V gene is TRBV5-1, the J gene TRBJ2-4, with 9 bases that match TRBD2. The CDR3 is 14 residues long. CDR1 and CDR2 (germline): SGHRS, YFSETQ. J was trimmed by 8 bases and V by 7 bases; bases with no gene match: 10. CDR3 protein: CASRGAGGQDIQYF. CDR3 DNA: TGCGCCAGCCGGGGGGCGGGGGGGCAGGACATTCAGTACTTC.

This clone was observed a single time. The chain combines TRBV3-1 (or the pseudogene TRBV3-2) with TRBJ2-7, with 7 bases that match TRBD1. V shed 5 bases, J shed 2 bases, and the junction held 9 bases outside the gene matches. The CDR3 has 15 residues. Germline values: CDR1 LGHDT, CDR2 YNNKEL (reference sequence). Here the CDR3 reads CASSWSTGRTYEQYF. In DNA, the CDR3 is TGTGCCAGCAGCTGGTCGACAGGGAGAACCTACGAGCAGTACTTC.

The genes are TRBV4-1 and TRBJ2-1; 16 bases are a match to TRBD2. Looked up from germline, CDR1 is MGHRA and CDR2 is YSYEKL. After removal of 0 bases from V and 6 bases from J, the junction contained 5 bases not matched to a gene. The CDR3 is 18 residues long. The CDR3 sequence is CASSQDTGTSGRGNEQFF. The DNA for the CDR3 is TGCGCCAGCAGCCAAGATACCGGGACTAGCGGGAGGGGCAATGAGCAGTTCTTC.

This clone was detected a few times. CDR3 nucleotides: TGCGCCAGCAGGCACCGGGGACAGGGGAATGAAGAGACCCAGTACTTC. Its protein is CASRHRGQGNEETQYF. V gene TRBV5-1 combines with J gene TRBJ2-5; the match to TRBD1 covers 10 bases. Germline V gene data show CDR1 as SGHRS and CDR2 as YFSETQ. J was trimmed by 3 bases and V by 5 bases; bases with no gene match: 10. The length of the CDR3 is 16 residues.

This clone was recorded a few times. V is TRBV6-6 and J is TRBJ2-7; 7 bases are shared with TRBD1. This CDR3 comprises 15 residues. With 6 bases clipped from V and 0 bases from J, the junction kept 8 bases outside the gene matches. Germline V gene lookup returns CDR1 MNHNY and CDR2 SVGAGI (reference sequence). The CDR3 region is CASRQGTSASYEQYF. CDR3 DNA sequence: TGTGCCAGCAGACAGGGGACCTCAGCCTCCTACGAGCAGTACTTC.